This TCR beta chain was captured by sequencing in a study of T-cell reconstitution after alpha-beta-depleted transplantation in children. The trim removed 7 bases at V and 2 bases at J, leaving 12 bases unmatched. The germline gives CDR1 MNHEY, CDR2 SMNVEV (reference sequence). CDR3 length equals 16 residues. As it was prepared, the TCRbeta library received unique molecular identifiers. One entry per CDR3 protein, called by TCRdb with MiXCR from the PCR reads. The sample lists over 85,000 distinct CDR3 sequences, 10% to 13% occurring once. This clonotype was detected ten times or more. The sequences come from PBMCs from the stem cell graft donor, collected from the stem cell graft. The sequence came from a human donor who donated a stem cell graft to a child with acute lymphoblastic leukemia. The V and J genes are TRBV27 and TRBJ1-2; 8 bases fit TRBD1. This CDR3 is CASTQGQGGTNYGYTF. The CDR3 region has the DNA TGTGCCAGCACCCAAGGACAGGGCGGTACGAACTATGGCTACACCTTC.